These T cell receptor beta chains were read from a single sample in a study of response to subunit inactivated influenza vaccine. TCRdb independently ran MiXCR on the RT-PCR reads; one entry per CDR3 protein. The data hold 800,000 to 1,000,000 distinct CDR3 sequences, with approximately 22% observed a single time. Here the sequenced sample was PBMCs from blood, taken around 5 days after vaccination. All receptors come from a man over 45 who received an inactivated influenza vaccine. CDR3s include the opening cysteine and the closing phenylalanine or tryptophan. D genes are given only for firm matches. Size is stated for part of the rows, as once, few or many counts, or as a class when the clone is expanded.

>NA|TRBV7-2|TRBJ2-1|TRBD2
CASSLGRAGGNEQFF
TGTGCCAGCAGCTTGGGGAGGGCGGGAGGCAATGAGCAGTTCTTC
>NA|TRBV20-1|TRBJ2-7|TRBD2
CSAINGVAGGYEQYF
TGCAGTGCCATTAACGGGGTAGCGGGGGGTTACGAGCAGTACTTC
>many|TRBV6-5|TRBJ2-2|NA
CASSYSASQGNTGELFF
TGTGCCAGCAGTTACTCGGCCTCCCAAGGAAACACCGGGGAGCTGTTTTTT
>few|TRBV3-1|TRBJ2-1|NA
CASSHEGSYNEQFF
TGTGCCAGCAGCCATGAGGGTTCCTACAATGAGCAGTTCTTC
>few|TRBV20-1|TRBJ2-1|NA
CSATKTIQEQFF
TGCAGTGCTACCAAGACGATACAGGAGCAGTTCTTC
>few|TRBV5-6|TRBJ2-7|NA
CASSPLYSDSYEQYF
TGTGCCAGCAGCCCCCTATACTCGGACTCCTACGAGCAGTACTTC
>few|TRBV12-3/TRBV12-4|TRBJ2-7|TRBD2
CASSLDRGLAGGRSYEQYF
TGTGCCAGCAGTTTAGATCGGGGACTAGCGGGAGGGCGCTCCTACGAGCAGTACTTC
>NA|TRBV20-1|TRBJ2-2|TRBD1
CSAGTGTVTGELFF
TGCAGTGCTGGTACAGGGACAGTCACCGGGGAGCTGTTTTTT
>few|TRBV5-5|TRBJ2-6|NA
CASSTYSSGANVLTF
TGTGCCAGCAGCACTTACAGCTCTGGGGCCAACGTCCTGACTTTC
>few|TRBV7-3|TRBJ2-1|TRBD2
CASSPQLAGSYNEQFF
TGTGCCAGCAGCCCACAACTAGCGGGCTCCTACAATGAGCAGTTCTTC
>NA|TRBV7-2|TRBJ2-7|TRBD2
CASSLHGVTSGSYEQYF
TGTGCCAGCAGCTTACACGGGGTTACTAGCGGCTCCTACGAGCAGTACTTC
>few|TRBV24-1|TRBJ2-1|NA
CATSDFGWNYNEQFF
TGTGCCACCAGTGATTTCGGCTGGAATTACAATGAGCAGTTCTTC
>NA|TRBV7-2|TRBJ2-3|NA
CASSPSVYDTQYF
TGTGCCAGCAGTCCTTCAGTGTACGATACGCAGTATTTT
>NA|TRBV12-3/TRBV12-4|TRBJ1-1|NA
CASSLAWTWAGTEAFF
TGTGCCAGCAGTTTAGCTTGGACCTGGGCCGGCACTGAAGCTTTCTTT
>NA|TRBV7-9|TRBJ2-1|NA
CASSLERDEQFF
TGTGCCAGCAGCTTAGAGAGGGATGAGCAGTTCTTC